The source of this T cell receptor (beta chain) is a study of CD8+CD57+ T cells in acquired aplastic anemia. Looking at the study overall: CD4+ and CD8+ cells, once sorted, gave DNA averaging about 3 ug.

Concerning this clonotype: As yet, its antigen is unknown.

The study, taken as a whole, reports: Between patients and controls, over 25 CD8+ CDR3 sequences were found in common. CD8+ Simpson's diversity in patients was not significantly different from that in controls.

V dropped 6 bases and J dropped 3 bases, with 10 bases sitting between them. CDR1 is DFQATT and CDR2 is SNEGSKA in the germline V gene (reference sequence). CDR3 length equals 12 residues. Profiles of TCR beta VDJ and CDR3 were generated from a genomic DNA template. MiXCR, run by TCRdb on the reads, gives a single entry per CDR3 protein. The table lists hundreds of thousands of distinct CDR3 sequences, about 56% of them singletons. Specimen: sorted CD4+, CD8+, or CD8+CD57+ T cells (not recorded which) from PBMCs. The clonotype originates from a human donor with severe aplastic anemia or a healthy control (not recorded which). This chain connects TRBV20-1 to TRBJ2-3; D unresolved. The chain's CDR3 is CSAGPLTDTQYF. The DNA for the CDR3 is TGCAGTGCCGGCCCTCTAACAGATACGCAGTATTTT.